Listed here is a single T cell receptor (beta chain). Donors were nominally healthy when sampled, though unrecorded immune exposures were likely. The data originate from a study of cytomegalovirus exposure and HLA in healthy donors. PCR involved 60 Vbeta and 13 Jbeta primers. Produced via immunoSEQ multiplex PCR; TCRdb's table is partial and in-frame only. This table has 110,000 or so clones, almost 70% appearing once. Losses at the gene ends were 4 bases for V and 2 bases for J; bases not matched to a gene: 7. This CDR3 is 18 amino acids long. Germline CDR1 is MDHEN and CDR2 is SYDVKM. The sample was PBMCs. V is TRBV28 and J is TRBJ2-1; 14 nucleotides line up with TRBD2. This TCR came from a man aged 25-40 years in good health and CMV-seronegative. DNA for the CDR3: TGTGCCAGCAGTTCGGGACTAGCGGGAGAAGTAACCTACAATGAGCAGTTCTTC. Its protein product is CASSSGLAGEVTYNEQFF.